This T cell receptor (beta chain) comes out of a study of blood T cells in healthy people across ages. The CDR3 spans 15 residues. With V trimmed by 0 bases and J by 1 base, 0 bases remained unmatched. Germline CDR1 ENHRY, CDR2 SYGVKD. A second PCR, run for roughly 7 to 12 cycles, used a sample-barcoded 5' primer plus a J-beta primer mix. TCRdb fed the 5' RACE reads into MiXCR, producing one record per CDR3 protein. The sample has roughly 700,000 distinct CDR3 sequences; approximately 31% are singletons. V usage is TRBV10-3 and J usage is TRBJ2-3; 8 nucleotides line up with TRBD2. Sequenced: blood. The source is a woman over 75 in good health. The CDR3 spells CAISESTSGTDTQYF. The CDR3 region has the DNA TGTGCCATCAGTGAGTCGACTAGCGGCACAGATACGCAGTATTTT.